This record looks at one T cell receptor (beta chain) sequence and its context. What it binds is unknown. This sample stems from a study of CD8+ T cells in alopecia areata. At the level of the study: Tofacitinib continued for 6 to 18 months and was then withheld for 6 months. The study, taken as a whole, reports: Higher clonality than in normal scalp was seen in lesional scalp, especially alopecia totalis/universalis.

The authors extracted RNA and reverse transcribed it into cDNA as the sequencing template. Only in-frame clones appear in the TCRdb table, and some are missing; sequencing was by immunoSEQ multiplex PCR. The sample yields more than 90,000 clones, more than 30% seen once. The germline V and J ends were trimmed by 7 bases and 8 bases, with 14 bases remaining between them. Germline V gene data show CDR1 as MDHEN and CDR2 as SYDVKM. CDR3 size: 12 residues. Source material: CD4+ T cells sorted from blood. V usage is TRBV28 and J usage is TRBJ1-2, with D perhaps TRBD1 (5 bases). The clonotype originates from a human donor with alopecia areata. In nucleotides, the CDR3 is TGTGCCAGCACCCGCCCCGGGGACGGCTACACCTTC. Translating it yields CASTRPGDGYTF.